This entry concerns a single T cell receptor (beta chain). These data come from a study of blood T cell repertoires in COVID-19. Per the study methods: Scientists estimated how many nucleated cells there were by amplifying reference gene primers. TCRdb's copy holds only in-frame clones and misses some; the assay was immunoSEQ multiplex PCR. D and trimming were read from the DNA, whereas the V and J calls and clone size are those reported in that table. Here the sample spans 150,000 to 200,000 clones, about 87% being singletons. This sequence originates from a man aged 55 to 69 with acute or convalescent COVID-19. Sequencing was carried out using peripheral blood.

DNA for the CDR3: TGTGCCAGCAGCGTAGGAGCGGGAATTTCCTCTGGGGCCAACGTCCTGACTTTC. Translating it yields CASSVGAGISSGANVLTF. This chain links TRBV9 with TRBJ2-6; 7 nucleotides line up with TRBD2. Losses at the gene ends were 0 bases for V and 0 bases for J; bases not matched to a gene: 6. The CDR3 has 18 amino acids. Germline values: CDR1 SGDLS, CDR2 YYNGEE.